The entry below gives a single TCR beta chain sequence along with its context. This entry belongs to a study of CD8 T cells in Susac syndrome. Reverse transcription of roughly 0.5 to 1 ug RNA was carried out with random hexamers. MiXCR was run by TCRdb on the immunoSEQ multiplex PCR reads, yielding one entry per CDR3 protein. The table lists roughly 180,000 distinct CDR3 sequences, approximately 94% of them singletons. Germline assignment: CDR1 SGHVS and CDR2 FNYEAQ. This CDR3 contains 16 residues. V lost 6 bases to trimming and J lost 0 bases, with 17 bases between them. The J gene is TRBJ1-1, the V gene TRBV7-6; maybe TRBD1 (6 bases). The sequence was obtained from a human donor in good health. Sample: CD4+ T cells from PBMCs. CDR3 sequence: CASSLVQGSLNTEAFF. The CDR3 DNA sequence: TGTGCCAGCAGTTTGGTACAGGGAAGCCTGAACACTGAAGCTTTCTTT.